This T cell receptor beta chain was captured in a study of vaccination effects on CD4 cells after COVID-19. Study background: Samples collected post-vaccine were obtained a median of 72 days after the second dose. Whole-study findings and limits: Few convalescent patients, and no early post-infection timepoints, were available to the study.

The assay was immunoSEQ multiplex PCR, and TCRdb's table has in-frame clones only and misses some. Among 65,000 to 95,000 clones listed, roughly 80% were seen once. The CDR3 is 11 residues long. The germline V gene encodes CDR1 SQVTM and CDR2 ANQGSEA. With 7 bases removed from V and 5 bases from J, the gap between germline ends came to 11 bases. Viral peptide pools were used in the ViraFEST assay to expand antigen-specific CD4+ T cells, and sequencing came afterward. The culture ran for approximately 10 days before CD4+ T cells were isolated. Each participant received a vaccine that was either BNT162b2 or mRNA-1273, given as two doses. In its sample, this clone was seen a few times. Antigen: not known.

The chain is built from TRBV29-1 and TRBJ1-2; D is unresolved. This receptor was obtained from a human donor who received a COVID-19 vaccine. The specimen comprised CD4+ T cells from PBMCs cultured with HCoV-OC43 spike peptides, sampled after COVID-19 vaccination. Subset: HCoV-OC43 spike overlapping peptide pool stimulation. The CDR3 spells CSAQWVYGYTF. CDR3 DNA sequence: TGCAGCGCGCAGTGGGTATATGGCTACACCTTC.